This entry lists 14 T cell receptor beta chains sequenced from one sample in a study of blood T cell repertoires in COVID-19. Profiled with immunoSEQ multiplex PCR; TCRdb holds only in-frame clones, not every one. Among 130,000 to 150,000 clones listed, about 90% were seen once. Sequenced input: PBMCs or T cells enriched from blood (not recorded which). The origin of the receptors is a man between 60 and 75 years old who had recovered from COVID-19.

The chain carries TRBV6-1 and TRBJ2-3; 8 bases are a match to TRBD1. The length of the CDR3 is 16 residues. The junction had 6 bases not matched to a gene; V was cut back by 0 bases and J by 4 bases. Germline values: CDR1 MNHNS, CDR2 SASEGT. The CDR3 is CASSEARTGWADTQYF. In DNA form, the CDR3 reads TGTGCCAGCAGTGAAGCAAGGACAGGGTGGGCAGATACGCAGTATTTT.

V gene TRBV15 combines with J gene TRBJ1-4, with D maybe TRBD1 (6 bases). Trimming stripped 0 bases from V and 8 bases from J, with 13 bases between. The CDR3 is 15 residues long. Per the germline V gene, CDR1 is LNHNV and CDR2 is YYDKDF (reference sequence). In nucleotides, the CDR3 is TGTGCCACCAGCAGAGATGCAGGGGTAGAGGAAAAACTGTTTTTT. Translation: CATSRDAGVEEKLFF.

The chain joins TRBV7-3 to TRBJ1-5; D remains unclear. The germline V and J ends were trimmed by 1 base and 7 bases, with 8 bases remaining between them. The V gene's germline CDR1 is SGHTA and CDR2 FQGTGA. CDR3 length equals 13 residues. The CDR3 loop is CASSLRDGQPQHF. CDR3 DNA sequence: TGTGCCAGCAGCTTAAGAGACGGGCAGCCCCAGCATTTT.

The chain joins TRBV5-1 to TRBJ1-4; D might be TRBD1 (6 bases). Germline V gene lookup returns CDR1 SGHRS and CDR2 YFSETQ. V was shortened by 0 bases and J by 3 bases, with 6 bases between the two germline ends. The CDR3 covers 14 residues. The CDR3, as DNA: TGCGCCAGCAGCTTGGAGGGGGCTAATGAAAAACTGTTTTTT. Amino acids: CASSLEGANEKLFF.

The rearrangement links TRBV5-1 to TRBJ2-7; TRBD1 matches 7 bases. CDR1 and CDR2 (germline): SGHRS, YFSETQ. This CDR3 contains 14 residues. V gave up 4 bases and J gave up 3 bases; unmatched junction bases: 7. The CDR3 reads CASSRGTVYYEQYF. The CDR3 DNA sequence: TGCGCCAGCAGCAGAGGGACAGTTTACTACGAGCAGTACTTC.

The genes are TRBV2 and TRBJ2-3; D is possibly TRBD2 (6 bases). Trimming removed 1 base at V and 5 bases at J, with 13 bases between. CDR1 is SNHLY and CDR2 is FYNNEI in the germline V gene. The CDR3 is 15 residues long. CDR3 DNA sequence: TGTGCCAGCAGTGAAGACGGCCGGCGGGGAGATACGCAGTATTTT. This encodes CASSEDGRRGDTQYF.

The chain joins TRBV3-1 (or the pseudogene TRBV3-2) to TRBJ2-3, with TRBD2 identical over 9 bases. Germline assignment: CDR1 LGHDT and CDR2 YNNKEL (reference sequence). The J segment lost 6 bases and the V segment lost 3 bases, leaving 7 bases of the junction unmatched. The CDR3 consists of 15 residues. The DNA for the CDR3 is TGTGCCAGCAGCCACGGGCGGGAGGGCCGCGATACGCAGTATTTT. Protein sequence: CASSHGREGRDTQYF.

The V and J genes are TRBV6-5 and TRBJ1-5; D is possibly TRBD1 (6 bases). This CDR3 is built from 13 residues. Looked up from germline, CDR1 is MNHEY and CDR2 is SVGAGI. Trimming shortened V by 7 bases and J by 4 bases, and 11 bases separated the two germline ends. The CDR3 DNA is TGTGCCAGCAAGCAGGGGCCGAATCAGCCCCAGCATTTT. Amino acid sequence: CASKQGPNQPQHF.

The rearrangement links TRBV19 to TRBJ2-5; D perhaps matches TRBD1 (6 bases). V lost 6 bases and J 7 bases, leaving 18 bases between the germline ends. Germline V gene data show CDR1 as LNHDA and CDR2 as SQIVND (reference sequence). The CDR3 has 14 amino acids. CDR3 coding DNA: TGTGCCAGTAGCCTTCAGGGGATCGTAGGGACCCAGTACTTC. Translation: CASSLQGIVGTQYF.

This sequence joins TRBV19 and TRBJ2-7; 9 bases are a match to TRBD1. There are 16 residues in the CDR3. CDR1 LNHDA and CDR2 SQIVND come from the germline V gene (reference sequence). V lost 5 bases, J lost 0 bases, and 8 bases stayed unmatched. The CDR3 region is CASSPHPGQGSYEQYF. In DNA, the CDR3 is TGTGCCAGTAGTCCGCACCCGGGACAGGGCTCCTACGAGCAGTACTTC.

This chain joins TRBV11-2 and TRBJ1-6, with D unclear. V was pared by 6 bases and J by 9 bases, with 12 bases between. The V gene's germline CDR1 is SGHAT and CDR2 FQNNGV. CDR3 length: 13 residues. DNA for the CDR3: TGTGCCAGCAGTTACTCGAGGGCTTCACCCCTCCACTTT. Its protein product is CASSYSRASPLHF.

The chain uses TRBV28 and TRBJ1-5; 9 bases line up with TRBD1. CDR3 size: 15 residues. V trimming: 10 bases; J trimming: 6 bases; junction bases outside the gene matches: 13. Germline loops: CDR1 MDHEN, CDR2 SYDVKM. The CDR3 reads CATAGQGTEGQPQHF. CDR3 bases: TGTGCCACCGCAGGACAGGGGACTGAGGGTCAGCCCCAGCATTTT.

The chain couples TRBV12-3 or TRBV12-4 to TRBJ1-1; D gene ambiguous. This CDR3 spans 13 amino acids. The V end was cut by 3 bases, the J end by 2 bases, with 7 bases between. The CDR3 bases are TGTGCCAGCAGTTTTATCACTAACACTGAAGCTTTCTTT. Its translation: CASSFITNTEAFF.

V gene TRBV11-2 combines with J gene TRBJ1-1; perhaps TRBD1 as D (5 bases). Germline V CDR1 and CDR2: SGHAT, FQNNGV. V lost 5 bases and J 5 bases, leaving 18 bases between the germline ends. This CDR3 has 15 residues. The CDR3 sequence: CASSAPGTPATEAFF. The CDR3 DNA follows: TGTGCCAGCAGCGCCCCCGGGACTCCCGCGACTGAAGCTTTCTTT. Full variable domain (remainder filled in from reference TRBV11-2 and TRBJ1-1): EAGVAQSPRYKIIEKRQSVAFWCNPISGHATLYWYQQILGQGPKLLIQFQNNGVVDDSQLPKDRFSAERLKGVDSTLKIQPAKLEDSAVYLCASSAPGTPATEAFFGQGTRLTVV.